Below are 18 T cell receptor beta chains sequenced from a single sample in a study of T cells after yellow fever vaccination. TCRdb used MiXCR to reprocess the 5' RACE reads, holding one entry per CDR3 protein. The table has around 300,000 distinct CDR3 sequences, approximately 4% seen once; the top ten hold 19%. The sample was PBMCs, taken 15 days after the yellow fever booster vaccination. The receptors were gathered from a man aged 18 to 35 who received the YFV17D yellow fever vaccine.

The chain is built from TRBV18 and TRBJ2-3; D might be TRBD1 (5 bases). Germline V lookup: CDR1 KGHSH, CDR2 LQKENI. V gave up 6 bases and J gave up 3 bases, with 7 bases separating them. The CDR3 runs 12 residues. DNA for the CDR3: TGTGCCAGCTCCCGACAGACAGATACGCAGTATTTT. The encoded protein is CASSRQTDTQYF.

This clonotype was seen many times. CDR3 sequence: CSTRGRTEAFF. The CDR3 DNA follows: TGCAGTACCAGGGGGAGGACTGAAGCTTTCTTT. The V gene is TRBV20-1, the J gene TRBJ1-1; 7 bases are a match to TRBD1. The junction had 5 bases not matched to a gene; V was cut back by 8 bases and J by 5 bases. Per the germline V gene, CDR1 is DFQATT and CDR2 is SNEGSKA (reference sequence). The CDR3 runs 11 residues.

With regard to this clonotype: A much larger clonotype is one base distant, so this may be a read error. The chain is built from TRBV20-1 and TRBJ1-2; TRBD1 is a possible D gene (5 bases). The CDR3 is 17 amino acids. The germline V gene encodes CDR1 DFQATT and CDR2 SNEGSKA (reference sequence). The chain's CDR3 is CSARDRGGGASLYCYTF. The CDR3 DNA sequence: TGCAGTGCTAGAGATCGGGGTGGAGGGGCGTCTCTCTATTGCTACACCTTC.

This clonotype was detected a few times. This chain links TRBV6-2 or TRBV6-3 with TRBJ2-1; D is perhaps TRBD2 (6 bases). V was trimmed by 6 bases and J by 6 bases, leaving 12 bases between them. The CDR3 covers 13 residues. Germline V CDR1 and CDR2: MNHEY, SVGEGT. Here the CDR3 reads CASSTALANEQFF. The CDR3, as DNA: TGTGCCAGCAGCACGGCACTAGCCAATGAGCAGTTCTTC.

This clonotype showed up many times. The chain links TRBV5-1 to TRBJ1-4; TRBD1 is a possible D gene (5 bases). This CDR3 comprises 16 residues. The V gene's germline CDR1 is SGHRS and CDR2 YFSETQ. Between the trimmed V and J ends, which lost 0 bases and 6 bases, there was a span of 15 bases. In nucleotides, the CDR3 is TGCGCCAGCAGCTTGGGGAGTGGGGCGCGGGATGAAAAACTGTTTTTT. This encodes CASSLGSGARDEKLFF.

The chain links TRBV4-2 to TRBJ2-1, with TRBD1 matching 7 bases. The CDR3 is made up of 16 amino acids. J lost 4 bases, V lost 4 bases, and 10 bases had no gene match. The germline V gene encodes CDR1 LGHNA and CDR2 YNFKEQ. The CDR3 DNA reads TGTGCCAGCAGCCCCGCCGGGGACAGCCTATACAATGAGCAGTTCTTC. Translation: CASSPAGDSLYNEQFF.

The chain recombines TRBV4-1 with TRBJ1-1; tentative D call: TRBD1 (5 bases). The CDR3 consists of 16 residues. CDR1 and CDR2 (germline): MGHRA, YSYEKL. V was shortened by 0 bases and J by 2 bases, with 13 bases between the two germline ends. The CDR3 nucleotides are TGCGCCAGCAGCCAAGAAGGTCGACAGATTAACACTGAAGCTTTCTTT. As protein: CASSQEGRQINTEAFF.

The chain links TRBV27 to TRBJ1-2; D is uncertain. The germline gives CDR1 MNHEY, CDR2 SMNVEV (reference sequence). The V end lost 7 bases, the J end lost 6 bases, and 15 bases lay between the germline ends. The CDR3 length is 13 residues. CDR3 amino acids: CASTGGSTDGYTF. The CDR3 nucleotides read TGTGCCAGCACGGGAGGGAGTACCGATGGCTACACCTTC.

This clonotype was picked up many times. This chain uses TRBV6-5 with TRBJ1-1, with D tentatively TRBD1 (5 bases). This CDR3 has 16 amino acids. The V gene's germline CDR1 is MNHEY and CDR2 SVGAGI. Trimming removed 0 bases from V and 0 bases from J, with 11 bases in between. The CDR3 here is CASSYSIQVMNTEAFF. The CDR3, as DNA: TGTGCCAGCAGTTACTCGATACAGGTGATGAACACTGAAGCTTTCTTT.

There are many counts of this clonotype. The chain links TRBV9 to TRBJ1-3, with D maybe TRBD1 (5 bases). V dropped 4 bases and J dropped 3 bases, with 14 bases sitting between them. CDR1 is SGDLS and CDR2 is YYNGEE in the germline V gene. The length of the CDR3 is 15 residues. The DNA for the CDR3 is TGTGCCAGCAGCCCGAGGGACGTAGGTGGAAACACCATATATTTT. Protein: CASSPRDVGGNTIYF.

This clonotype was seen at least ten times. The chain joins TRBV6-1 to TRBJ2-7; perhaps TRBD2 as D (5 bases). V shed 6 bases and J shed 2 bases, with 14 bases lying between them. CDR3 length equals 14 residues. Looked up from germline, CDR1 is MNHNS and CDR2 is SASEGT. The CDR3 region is CASSGVAIPYEQYF. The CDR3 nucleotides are TGTGCCAGCAGCGGGGTAGCAATCCCCTACGAGCAGTACTTC.

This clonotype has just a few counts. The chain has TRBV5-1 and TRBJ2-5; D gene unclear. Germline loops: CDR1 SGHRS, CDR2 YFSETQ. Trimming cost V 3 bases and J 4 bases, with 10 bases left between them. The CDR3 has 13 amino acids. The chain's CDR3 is CASSSATLETQYF. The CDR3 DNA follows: TGCGCCAGCAGCTCGGCCACATTAGAGACCCAGTACTTC.

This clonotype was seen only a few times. The CDR3 region has the DNA TGTGCCAGCAGTTTGGATCGACAGTATTCACCCCTCCACTTT. As protein: CASSLDRQYSPLHF. This chain connects TRBV12-3 or TRBV12-4 to TRBJ1-6; D is possibly TRBD1 (5 bases). V was cut by 3 bases and J by 8 bases, with 11 bases left in between. The CDR3 runs to 14 residues.

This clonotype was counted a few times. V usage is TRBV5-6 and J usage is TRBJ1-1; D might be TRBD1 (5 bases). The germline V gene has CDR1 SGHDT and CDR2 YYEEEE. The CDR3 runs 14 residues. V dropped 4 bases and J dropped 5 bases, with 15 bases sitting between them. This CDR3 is CASSLGGIGTEAFF. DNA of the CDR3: TGTGCCAGCAGCCTGGGGGGAATAGGGACTGAAGCTTTCTTT.

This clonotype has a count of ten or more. The CDR3, as DNA: TGTGCCAGCAGCTTAGGCCTCGACAGGGCGGACACCGGGGAGCTGTTTTTT. Protein sequence: CASSLGLDRADTGELFF. The chain has TRBV11-3 and TRBJ2-2; 7 positions agree with TRBD1. Germline CDR1 reads SGHNT; CDR2 reads YENEEA. The CDR3 totals 17 residues. The J segment lost 3 bases and the V segment lost 1 base, leaving 8 bases of the junction unmatched.

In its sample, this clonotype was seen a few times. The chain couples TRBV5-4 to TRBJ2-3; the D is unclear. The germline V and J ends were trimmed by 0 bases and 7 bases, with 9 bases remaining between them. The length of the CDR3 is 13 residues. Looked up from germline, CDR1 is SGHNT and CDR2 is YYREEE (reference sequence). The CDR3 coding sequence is TGTGCCAGCAGCTTGGGACAAGGATATACGCAGTATTTT. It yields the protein CASSLGQGYTQYF.

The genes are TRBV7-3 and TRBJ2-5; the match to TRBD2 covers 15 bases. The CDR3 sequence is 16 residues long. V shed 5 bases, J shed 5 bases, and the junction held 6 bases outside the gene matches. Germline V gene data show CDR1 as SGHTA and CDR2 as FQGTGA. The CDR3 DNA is TGTGCCAGCAGCCCCCGGACTAGCGGGGGGGCGGAGACCCAGTACTTC. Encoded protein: CASSPRTSGGAETQYF. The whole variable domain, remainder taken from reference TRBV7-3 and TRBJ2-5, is GAGVSQTPSNKVTEKGKYVELRCDPISGHTALYWYRQSLGQGPEFLIYFQGTGAADDSGLPNDRFFAVRPEGSVSTLKIQRTERGDSAVYLCASSPRTSGGAETQYFGPGTRLLVL.

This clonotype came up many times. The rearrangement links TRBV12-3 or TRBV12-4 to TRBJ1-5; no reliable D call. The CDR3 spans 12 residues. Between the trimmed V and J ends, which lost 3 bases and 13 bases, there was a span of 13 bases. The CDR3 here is CASSFEVRLQHF. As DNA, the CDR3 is TGTGCCAGCAGTTTTGAAGTGAGACTACAGCATTTT.